This TCR beta chain came from a study of cytomegalovirus exposure and HLA in healthy donors. Study outcomes and limitations: Later analysis identified about 17,000 TCR beta sequences associated with HLA alleles, using a false discovery rate threshold of 0.05. The authors confirmed in vitro that a few CMV-associated chains were specific for CMV antigens. Using the classifier, cytomegalovirus status was reportedly diagnosed with high specificity and sensitivity.

CDR1 is SGDLS and CDR2 is YYNGEE in the germline V gene. The CDR3 sequence is 16 residues long. V shed 3 bases and J 10 bases; nucleotides not matched to a gene: 8. Turning to this clone: Its matching antigen is unknown.

PCR used 60 Vbeta primers and 13 Jbeta primers. Only in-frame clones appear in the TCRdb table, and some are missing; sequencing was by immunoSEQ multiplex PCR. In the table there are over 150,000 clones, about 75% of which are singletons. The TCR was taken from a male donor in good health and CMV-seropositive. V and J are TRBV9 and TRBJ1-6; 12 bases align to TRBD1. The specimen sequenced was PBMCs. CDR3 nucleotides: TGTGCCAGCAGCGAGGGGACAGGGGGCCCGGAATCACCCCTCCACTTT. It specifies CASSEGTGGPESPLHF. Full variable domain (outside the CDR3, taken from reference TRBV9 and TRBJ1-6): DSGVTQTPKHLITATGQRVTLRCSPRSGDLSVYWYQQSLDQGLQFLIQYYNGEERAKGNILERFSAQQFPDLHSELNLSSLELGDSALYFCASSEGTGGPESPLHFGNGTRLTVT.